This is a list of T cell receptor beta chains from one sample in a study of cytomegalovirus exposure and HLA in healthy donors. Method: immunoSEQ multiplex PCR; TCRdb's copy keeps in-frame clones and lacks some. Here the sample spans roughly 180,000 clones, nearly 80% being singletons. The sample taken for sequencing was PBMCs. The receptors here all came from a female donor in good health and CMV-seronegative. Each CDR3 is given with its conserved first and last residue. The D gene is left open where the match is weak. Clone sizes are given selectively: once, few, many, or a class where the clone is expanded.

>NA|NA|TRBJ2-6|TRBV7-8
CASSLDRGMGANVLTF
TGTGCCAGCAGCTTAGATCGGGGGATGGGGGCCAACGTCCTGACTTTC
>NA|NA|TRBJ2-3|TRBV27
CASSLSPRGGGPLTDTQYF
TGTGCCAGCAGTTTATCGCCTAGGGGGGGAGGGCCTCTCACAGATACGCAGTATTTT
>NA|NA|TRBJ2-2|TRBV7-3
CASSMTGNTGELFF
TGTGCCAGCAGCATGACAGGGAACACCGGGGAGCTGTTTTTT
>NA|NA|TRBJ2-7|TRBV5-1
CASSLAGLGYEQYF
TGCGCCAGCAGCTTGGCCGGCCTAGGCTACGAGCAGTACTTC
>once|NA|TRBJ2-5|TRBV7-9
CASSQRVRKETQYF
TGTGCCAGCAGCCAACGGGTCCGAAAAGAGACCCAGTACTTC
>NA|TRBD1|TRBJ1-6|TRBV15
CATSGGLSSYNSPLHF
TGTGCCACTTCAGGGGGCTTGAGCTCCTATAATTCACCCCTCCACTTT
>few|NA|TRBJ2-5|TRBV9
CASSPSAEETQYF
TGTGCCAGCAGCCCCTCAGCGGAAGAGACCCAGTACTTC
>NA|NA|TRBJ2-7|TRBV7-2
CASSLETGYEQYF
TGTGCCAGCAGCTTAGAGACAGGATACGAGCAGTACTTC
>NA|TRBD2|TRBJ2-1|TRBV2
CASSRTSGTSNEQFF
TGTGCCAGCAGTCGGACTAGCGGGACCAGCAATGAGCAGTTCTTC
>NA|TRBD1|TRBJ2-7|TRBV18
CASSPRQGVSEQYF
TGTGCCAGCTCGCCCCGCCAGGGGGTATCCGAGCAGTACTTC
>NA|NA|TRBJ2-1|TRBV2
CASRDGSRHEQFF
TGTGCCAGCAGAGACGGGAGTCGGCATGAGCAGTTCTTC
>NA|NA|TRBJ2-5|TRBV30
CALGGGGRQETQYF
TGTGCCTTAGGGGGCGGGGGGCGGCAAGAGACCCAGTACTTC
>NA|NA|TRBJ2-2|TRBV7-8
CASSFWNTGELFF
TGTGCCAGCAGCTTCTGGAACACCGGGGAGCTGTTTTTT
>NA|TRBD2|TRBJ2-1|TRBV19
CASRPPGGVGDSYNEQFF
TGTGCCAGTAGACCCCCGGGGGGGGTTGGCGATTCCTACAATGAGCAGTTCTTC
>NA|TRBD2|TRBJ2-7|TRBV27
CASSLSPTKGGLAGAYEQYF
TGTGCCAGCAGTTTATCGCCGACGAAGGGCGGACTAGCGGGAGCGTACGAGCAGTACTTC
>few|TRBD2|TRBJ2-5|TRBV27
CASSLAGVQETQYF
TGTGCCAGCAGTCTAGCGGGAGTACAAGAGACCCAGTACTTC
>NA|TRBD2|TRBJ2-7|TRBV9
CASSVGGGSGYEQYF
TGTGCCAGCAGCGTAGGGGGCGGGAGCGGCTACGAGCAGTACTTC
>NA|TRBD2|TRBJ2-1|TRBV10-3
CASFAGTSGREEQFF
TGTGCCAGCTTTGCTGGGACTAGCGGGAGAGAAGAGCAGTTCTTC
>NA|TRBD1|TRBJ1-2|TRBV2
CASRGTGASYGYTF
TGTGCCAGCAGGGGGACAGGGGCCTCCTATGGCTACACCTTC
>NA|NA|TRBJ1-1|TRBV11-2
CASSLSTGHLNTEAFF
TGTGCCAGCAGCCTGTCCACAGGACACTTGAACACTGAAGCTTTCTTT
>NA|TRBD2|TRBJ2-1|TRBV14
CASSPWASGRAGNEQFF
TGTGCCAGCAGCCCGTGGGCTAGCGGGAGGGCCGGCAATGAGCAGTTCTTC
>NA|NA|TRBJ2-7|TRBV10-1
CASSETGMGYEQYF
TGCGCCAGCAGTGAGACAGGGATGGGTTACGAGCAGTACTTC
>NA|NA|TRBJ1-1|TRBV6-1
CASSETENTEAFF
TGTGCCAGCAGTGAGACAGAGAACACTGAAGCTTTCTTT
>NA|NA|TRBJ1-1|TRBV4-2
CASSNPGGTNTEAFF
TGTGCCAGCAGCAATCCTGGGGGCACGAACACTGAAGCTTTCTTT
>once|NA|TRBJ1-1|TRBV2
CASSTDPSDRNTEAFF
TGTGCCAGCAGTACTGATCCCTCCGACAGAAACACTGAAGCTTTCTTT
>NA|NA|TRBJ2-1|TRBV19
CASSIDGQEQFF
TGTGCCAGTAGTATAGACGGACAAGAGCAGTTCTTC
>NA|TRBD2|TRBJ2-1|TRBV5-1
CASRYGTSGYNEQFF
TGCGCCAGCAGGTACGGGACTAGCGGATACAATGAGCAGTTCTTC
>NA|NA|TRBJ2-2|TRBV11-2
CASSLDISPGELFF
TGTGCCAGCAGCTTAGATATTAGCCCCGGGGAGCTGTTTTTT
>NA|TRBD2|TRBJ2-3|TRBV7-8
CAGSSLTSGVLTQYF
TGTGCCGGCAGCTCCCTGACTAGCGGGGTTTTGACGCAGTATTTT
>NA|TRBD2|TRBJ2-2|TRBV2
CASSFLAGPGTGELFF
TGTGCCAGCAGTTTTCTAGCGGGGCCAGGGACCGGGGAGCTGTTTTTT
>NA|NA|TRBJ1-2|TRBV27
CASSLSMGDYSYGYTF
TGTGCCAGCAGTTTATCGATGGGGGACTACAGCTATGGCTACACCTTC
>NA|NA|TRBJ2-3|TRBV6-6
CASSHPGLYPADTQYF
TGTGCCAGCAGTCACCCGGGACTTTACCCCGCAGATACGCAGTATTTT
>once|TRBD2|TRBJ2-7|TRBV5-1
CASSSGTNEQYF
TGCGCCAGCAGCTCCGGGACTAATGAGCAGTACTTC
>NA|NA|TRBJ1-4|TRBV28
CASSPPRDFEKLFF
TGTGCCAGCAGTCCCCCGAGGGACTTTGAAAAACTGTTTTTT
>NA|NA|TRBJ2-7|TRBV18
CASSPSLGGEQYF
TGTGCCAGCTCACCGAGCCTGGGGGGCGAGCAGTACTTC
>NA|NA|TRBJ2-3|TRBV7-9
CSSSSPGHDTQYF
TGTTCCAGCAGCTCCCCAGGGCATGATACGCAGTATTTT
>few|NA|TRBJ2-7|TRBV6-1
CASSDRDNLYEQYF
TGTGCCAGCAGTGACCGGGACAACCTCTACGAGCAGTACTTC
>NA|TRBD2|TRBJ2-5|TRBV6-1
CASSERSGGETQYF
TGTGCCAGCAGTGAAAGGTCGGGGGGAGAGACCCAGTACTTC
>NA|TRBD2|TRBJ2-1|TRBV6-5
CASSYQTSGYNEQFF
TGTGCCAGCAGTTACCAAACTAGCGGATACAATGAGCAGTTCTTC
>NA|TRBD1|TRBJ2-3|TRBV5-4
CASSLGGGRGTDTQYF
TGTGCCAGCAGCTTGGGAGGGGGCAGGGGCACAGATACGCAGTATTTT
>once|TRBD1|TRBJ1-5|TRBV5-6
CASSTGANQPQHF
TGTGCCAGCAGCACAGGGGCCAATCAGCCCCAGCATTTT
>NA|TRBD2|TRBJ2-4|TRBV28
CASSPRSSGRVAKNIQYF
TGTGCCAGCAGTCCACGGAGTAGCGGGAGGGTAGCCAAAAACATTCAGTACTTC
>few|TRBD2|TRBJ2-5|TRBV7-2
CASRNSGGQETQYF
TGTGCCAGCAGGAATAGCGGGGGACAAGAGACCCAGTACTTC
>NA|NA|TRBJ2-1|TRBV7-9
CSSSAAGTTGDNEQFF
TGTTCCAGCAGCGCCGCCGGGACAACTGGGGACAATGAGCAGTTCTTC
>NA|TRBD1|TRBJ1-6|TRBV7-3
CASSSGTGNSPLHF
TGTGCCAGCAGCTCCGGGACAGGCAATTCACCCCTCCACTTT
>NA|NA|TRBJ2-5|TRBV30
CAWSVGLRETQYF
TGTGCCTGGAGTGTGGGGCTACGTGAGACCCAGTACTTC